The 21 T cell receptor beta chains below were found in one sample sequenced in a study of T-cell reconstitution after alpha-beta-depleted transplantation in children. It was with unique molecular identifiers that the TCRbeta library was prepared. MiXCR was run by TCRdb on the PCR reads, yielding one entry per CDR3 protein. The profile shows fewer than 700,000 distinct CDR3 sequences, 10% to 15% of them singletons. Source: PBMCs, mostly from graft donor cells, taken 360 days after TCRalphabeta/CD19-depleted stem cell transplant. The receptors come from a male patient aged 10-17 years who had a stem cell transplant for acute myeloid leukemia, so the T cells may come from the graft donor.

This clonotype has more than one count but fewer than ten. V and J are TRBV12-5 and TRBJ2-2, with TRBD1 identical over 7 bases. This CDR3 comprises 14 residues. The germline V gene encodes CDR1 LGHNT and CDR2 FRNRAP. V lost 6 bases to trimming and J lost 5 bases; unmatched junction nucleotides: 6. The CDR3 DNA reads TGTGCTAGTGGACCCACAGGGGAGACCGGGGAGCTGTTTTTT. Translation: CASGPTGETGELFF.

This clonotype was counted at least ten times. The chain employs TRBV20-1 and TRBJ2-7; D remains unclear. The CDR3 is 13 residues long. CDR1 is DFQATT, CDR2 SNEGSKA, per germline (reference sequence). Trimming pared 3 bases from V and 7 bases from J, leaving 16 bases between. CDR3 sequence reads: CSASVGSLGEQYF. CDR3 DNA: TGCAGTGCTAGCGTCGGCTCATTGGGGGAGCAGTACTTC.

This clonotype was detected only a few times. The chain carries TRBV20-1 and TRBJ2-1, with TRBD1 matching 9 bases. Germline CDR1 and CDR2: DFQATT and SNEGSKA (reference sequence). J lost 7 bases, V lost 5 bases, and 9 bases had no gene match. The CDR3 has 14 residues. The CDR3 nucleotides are TGCAGTGCTGAGGGTGGGACAGGGTGGAATGAGCAGTTCTTC. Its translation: CSAEGGTGWNEQFF.

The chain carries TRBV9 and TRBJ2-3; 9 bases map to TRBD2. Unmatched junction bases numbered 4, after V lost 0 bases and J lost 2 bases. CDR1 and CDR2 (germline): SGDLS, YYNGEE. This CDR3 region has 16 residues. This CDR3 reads CASSVASGIFTDTQYF. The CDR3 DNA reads TGTGCCAGCAGCGTAGCTAGCGGGATTTTCACAGATACGCAGTATTTT.

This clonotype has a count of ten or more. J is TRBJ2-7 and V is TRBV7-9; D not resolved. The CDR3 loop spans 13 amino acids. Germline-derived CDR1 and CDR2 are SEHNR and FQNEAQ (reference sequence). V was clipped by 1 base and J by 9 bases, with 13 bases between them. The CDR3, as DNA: TGTGCCAGCAGCTTAGTAAGGTTGGAAGCGCAGTACTTC. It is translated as CASSLVRLEAQYF.

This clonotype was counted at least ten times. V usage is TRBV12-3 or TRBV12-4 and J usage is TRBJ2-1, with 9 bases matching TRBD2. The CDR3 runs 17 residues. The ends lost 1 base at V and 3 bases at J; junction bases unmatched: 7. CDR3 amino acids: CASSLDPGLASYNEQFF. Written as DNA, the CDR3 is TGTGCCAGCAGTTTAGACCCGGGACTAGCAAGCTACAATGAGCAGTTCTTC.

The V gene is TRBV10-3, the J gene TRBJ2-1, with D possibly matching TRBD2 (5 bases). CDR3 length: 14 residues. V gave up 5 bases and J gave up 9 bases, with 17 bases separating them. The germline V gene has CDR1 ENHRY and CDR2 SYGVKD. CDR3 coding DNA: TGTGCCATCAGTCCCGAGGACTTCGGCAGTGAGCAGTTCTTC. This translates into CAISPEDFGSEQFF.

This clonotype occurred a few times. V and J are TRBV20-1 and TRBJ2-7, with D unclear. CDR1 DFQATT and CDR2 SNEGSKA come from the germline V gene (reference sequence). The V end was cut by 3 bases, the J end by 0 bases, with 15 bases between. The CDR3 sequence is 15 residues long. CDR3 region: CSARYTPSPSYEQYF. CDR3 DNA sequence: TGCAGTGCTAGGTACACTCCCTCCCCCTCCTACGAGCAGTACTTC.

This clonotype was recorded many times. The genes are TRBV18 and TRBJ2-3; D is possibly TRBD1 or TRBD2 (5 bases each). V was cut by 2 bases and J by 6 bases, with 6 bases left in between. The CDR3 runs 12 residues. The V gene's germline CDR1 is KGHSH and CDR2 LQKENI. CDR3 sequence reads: CASSPEGDTQYF. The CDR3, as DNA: TGTGCCAGCTCACCAGAGGGGGATACGCAGTATTTT.

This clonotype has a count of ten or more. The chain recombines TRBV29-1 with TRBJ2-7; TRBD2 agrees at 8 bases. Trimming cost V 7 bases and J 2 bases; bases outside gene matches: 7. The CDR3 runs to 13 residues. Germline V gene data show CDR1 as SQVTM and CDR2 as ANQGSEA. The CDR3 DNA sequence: TGCAGCGCCCGGGAGGGACACCCCTACGAGCAGTACTTC. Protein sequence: CSAREGHPYEQYF.

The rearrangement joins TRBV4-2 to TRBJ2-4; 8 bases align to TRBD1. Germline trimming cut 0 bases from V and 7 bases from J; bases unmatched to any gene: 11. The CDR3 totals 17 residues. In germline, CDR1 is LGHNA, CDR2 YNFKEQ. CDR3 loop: CASSQDGRTGRTNIQYF. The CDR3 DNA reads TGTGCCAGCAGCCAAGATGGAAGGACAGGGCGAACGAACATTCAGTACTTC.

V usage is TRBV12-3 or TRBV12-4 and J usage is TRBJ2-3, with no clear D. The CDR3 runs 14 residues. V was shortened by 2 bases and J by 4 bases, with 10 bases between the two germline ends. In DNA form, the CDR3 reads TGTGCCAGCAGTTTATCGGCCCGAGCAGATACGCAGTATTTT. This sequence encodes CASSLSARADTQYF.

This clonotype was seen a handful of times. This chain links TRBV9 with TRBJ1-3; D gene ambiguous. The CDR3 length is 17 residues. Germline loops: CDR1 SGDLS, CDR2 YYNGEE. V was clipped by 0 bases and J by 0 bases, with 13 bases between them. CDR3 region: CASSVEMTLLSGNTIYF. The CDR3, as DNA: TGTGCCAGCAGCGTAGAGATGACGCTCCTCTCTGGAAACACCATATATTTT. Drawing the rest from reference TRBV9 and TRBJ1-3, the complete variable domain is DSGVTQTPKHLITATGQRVTLRCSPRSGDLSVYWYQQSLDQGLQFLIQYYNGEERAKGNILERFSAQQFPDLHSELNLSSLELGDSALYFCASSVEMTLLSGNTIYFGEGSWLTVV.

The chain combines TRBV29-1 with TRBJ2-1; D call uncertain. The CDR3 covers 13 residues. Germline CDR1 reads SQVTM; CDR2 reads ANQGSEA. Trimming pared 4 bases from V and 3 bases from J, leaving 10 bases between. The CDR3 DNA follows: TGCAGCGTTGGGAATCCGGTCTACAATGAGCAGTTCTTC. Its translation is CSVGNPVYNEQFF.

Here the CDR3 reads CASSLLSWREGVGNEQYF. The CDR3 DNA reads TGTGCCAGCAGTTTATTATCGTGGCGGGAGGGGGTCGGGAACGAGCAGTACTTC. The chain recombines TRBV28 with TRBJ2-7; TRBD2 matches 9 bases. J lost 5 bases, V lost 1 base, and 15 bases had no gene match. This CDR3 spans 18 amino acids. The germline V gene encodes CDR1 MDHEN and CDR2 SYDVKM.

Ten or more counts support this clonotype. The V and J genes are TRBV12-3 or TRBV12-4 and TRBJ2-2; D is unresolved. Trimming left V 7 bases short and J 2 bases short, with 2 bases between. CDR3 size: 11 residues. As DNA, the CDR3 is TGTGCCAGCATTAACACCGGGGAGCTGTTTTTT. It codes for CASINTGELFF.

Here the CDR3 DNA reads TGTGCCAGCAGTGAATCCAGCCGGCGGCGGGGGACCCAGTACTTC. Protein product: CASSESSRRRGTQYF. The chain has TRBV2 and TRBJ2-5, with D possibly matching TRBD2 (6 bases). The CDR3 runs to 15 residues. With 2 bases removed from V and 7 bases from J, the gap between germline ends came to 17 bases. Per germline, CDR1 SNHLY and CDR2 FYNNEI.

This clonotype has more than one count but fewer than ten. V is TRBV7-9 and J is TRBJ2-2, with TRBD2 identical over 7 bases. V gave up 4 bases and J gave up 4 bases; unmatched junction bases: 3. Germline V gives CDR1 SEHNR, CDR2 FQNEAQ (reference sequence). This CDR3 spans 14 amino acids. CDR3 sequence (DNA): TGTGCCAGCAGCTGGGAGGGGTTCACCGGGGAGCTGTTTTTT. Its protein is CASSWEGFTGELFF.

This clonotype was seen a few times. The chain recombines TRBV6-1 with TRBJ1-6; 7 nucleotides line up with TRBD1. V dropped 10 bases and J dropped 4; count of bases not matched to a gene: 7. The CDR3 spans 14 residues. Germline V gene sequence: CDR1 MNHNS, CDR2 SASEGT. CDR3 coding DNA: TGTGCCACAGACCGGGACAGATATAATTCACCCCTCCACTTT. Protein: CATDRDRYNSPLHF.

The CDR3 here is CSAYRQGMNTEAFF. For the CDR3, the DNA is TGCAGTGCTTATAGACAGGGAATGAACACTGAAGCTTTCTTT. This chain links TRBV20-1 with TRBJ1-1; 7 nucleotides align to TRBD1. Germline CDR1 and CDR2: DFQATT and SNEGSKA (reference sequence). With 5 bases clipped from V and 0 bases from J, the junction kept 6 bases outside the gene matches. There are 14 residues in the CDR3.

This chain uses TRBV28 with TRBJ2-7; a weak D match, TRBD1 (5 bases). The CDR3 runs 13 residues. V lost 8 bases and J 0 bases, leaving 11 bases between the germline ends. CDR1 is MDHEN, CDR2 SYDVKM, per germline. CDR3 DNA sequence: TGTGCCAGCCTCGACAGCCCCTCCTACGAGCAGTACTTC. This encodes CASLDSPSYEQYF.